The clone carrying this T cell receptor (beta chain) showed up just once. The antigen is unknown. These data originate in a study of post-analysis software for immune sequencing data. Study as a whole: Multiple sclerosis in the patients followed relapsing-remitting, secondary progressive and progressive-relapsing courses.

Overall study results and limits: Controls' normalized Chao1 diversity significantly exceeded that of multiple sclerosis patients. Roughly 5 TRBV segments, TRBV5-6, TRBV5-1 and TRBV20-1 among them, were found more frequent in patients than controls. Analysis by F measure revealed that same-batch samples clustered strongly together.

Unique molecular identifiers had been added to the TCR beta cDNA libraries. Researchers reported 520,000 or so cDNA molecules coming from around 1 to 9.1 million T cells. TCRdb reprocessed the PCR reads with MiXCR, giving one entry per CDR3 protein. Here the sample spans hundreds of thousands of distinct CDR3 sequences, just under 30% being singletons. The CDR3 is 14 amino acids. CDR1 is SQVTM, CDR2 ANQGSEA, per germline. Trimming cost V 7 bases and J 0 bases; bases outside gene matches: 8. This receptor was obtained from a girl aged 5 to 17 with multiple sclerosis. The specimen sequenced was blood. This sequence joins TRBV29-1 and TRBJ1-1, with 7 positions matching TRBD1. The CDR3 nucleotides are TGCAGCGCAACAGGGGTGGGGTTGAACACTGAAGCTTTCTTT. It encodes CSATGVGLNTEAFF.